A single sample is the source of the 17 T cell receptor beta chains below, sequenced in a study of cytomegalovirus exposure and HLA in healthy donors. The PCR made use of 60 Vbeta and 13 Jbeta primers. TCRdb keeps only in-frame clones here, not all; method: immunoSEQ multiplex PCR. Counted here are about 130,000 clones, roughly 80% occurring once; the ten biggest clones make up less than 2%. Sequenced sample: PBMCs. Every receptor here comes from a middle-aged man in good health and CMV-seronegative.

V is TRBV19 and J is TRBJ2-3; 8 positions match TRBD2. CDR3 length equals 15 residues. Germline lookup yields CDR1 LNHDA and CDR2 SQIVND (reference sequence). The J segment lost 5 bases and the V segment lost 2 bases, leaving 6 bases of the junction unmatched. This CDR3 reads CASSIIGGAIDTQYF. The CDR3, as DNA: TGTGCCAGTAGTATAATCGGGGGGGCAATAGATACGCAGTATTTT.

V and J are TRBV10-3 and TRBJ2-7, with D tentatively TRBD2 (6 bases). V was cut by 0 bases and J by 8 bases, with 8 bases left in between. Germline V gives CDR1 ENHRY, CDR2 SYGVKD. The CDR3 has 12 residues. The CDR3 coding sequence is TGTGCCATCAGTGAGTCGGAGGGTAAGCAGTACTTC. Residues: CAISESEGKQYF.

The genes are TRBV9 and TRBJ2-3, with D maybe TRBD2 (5 bases). CDR3 length: 14 residues. V was cut by 1 base and J by 3 bases, with 9 bases left in between. Germline V gives CDR1 SGDLS, CDR2 YYNGEE. As DNA, the CDR3 is TGTGCCAGCAGCGTACTATCGGGGACAGATACGCAGTATTTT. Encoded protein: CASSVLSGTDTQYF.

V and J are TRBV10-3 and TRBJ2-5; D remains ambiguous. The germline gives CDR1 ENHRY, CDR2 SYGVKD. The CDR3 has 12 residues. Trimming left V 3 bases short and J 6 bases short, with 8 bases between. This CDR3 is CAISDWAQTQYF. The DNA for the CDR3 is TGTGCCATCAGTGATTGGGCCCAGACCCAGTACTTC.

V gene TRBV5-4 combines with J gene TRBJ2-1; 10 positions match TRBD2. The CDR3 contains 18 residues. J lost 4 bases, V lost 0 bases, and 10 bases had no gene match. CDR1 and CDR2 from the germline V gene are SGHNT and YYREEE (reference sequence). The CDR3 sequence: CASSLEGVLAGAYNEQFF. The CDR3 bases are TGTGCCAGCAGCTTGGAAGGAGTTCTAGCGGGAGCTTACAATGAGCAGTTCTTC. The complete variable domain, with remaining parts taken from reference TRBV5-4 and TRBJ2-1, reads ETGVTQSPTHLIKTRGQQVTLRCSSQSGHNTVSWYQQALGQGPQFIFQYYREEENGRGNFPPRFSGLQFPNYSSELNVNALELDDSALYLCASSLEGVLAGAYNEQFFGPGTRLTVL.

This rearrangement joins TRBV5-1 to TRBJ2-7; tentative D call: TRBD2 (6 bases). Trimming took 0 bases from V and 3 from J, leaving 13 bases between them. The CDR3 is 15 amino acids. Germline CDR1 is SGHRS and CDR2 is YFSETQ. The CDR3 nucleotides read TGCGCCAGCAGCTTGGGGGGGGACGGCCGCTACGAGCAGTACTTC. Its translation: CASSLGGDGRYEQYF.

This chain links TRBV27 with TRBJ2-3, with 8 positions matching TRBD1. The CDR3 runs 15 residues. CDR1 MNHEY and CDR2 SMNVEV come from the germline V gene (reference sequence). Germline trimming cut 5 bases from V and 0 bases from J; bases unmatched to any gene: 4. CDR3 sequence: CASSNRGISTDTQYF. The CDR3 coding sequence is TGTGCCAGCAGTAACAGGGGGATTAGCACAGATACGCAGTATTTT.

This clone turned up a few times. This chain joins TRBV19 and TRBJ1-2, with D perhaps TRBD1 (6 bases). Trimming left V 3 bases short and J 8 bases short, with 13 bases between. The CDR3 runs 13 residues. Per the germline V gene, CDR1 is LNHDA and CDR2 is SQIVND (reference sequence). CDR3 DNA sequence: TGTGCCAGTAGTATGGGGGCAGGGGAAGGCTACACCTTC. Its translation is CASSMGAGEGYTF.

The chain joins TRBV28 to TRBJ2-7; D remains ambiguous. V lost 6 bases, J lost 8 bases, and 14 bases lay in between. In germline, CDR1 is MDHEN, CDR2 SYDVKM. This CDR3 is built from 12 residues. This CDR3 is CASRPVLGKQYF. CDR3 DNA: TGTGCCAGCAGGCCCGTCTTGGGCAAGCAGTACTTC.

The V and J genes are TRBV5-5 and TRBJ2-7; weak D call: TRBD2 (6 bases). Germline CDR1 reads SGHKS; CDR2 reads YYEKEE (reference sequence). CDR3 length equals 15 residues. Between the trimmed V and J ends, which lost 0 bases and 2 bases, there was a span of 12 bases. The CDR3 reads CASSLAGTATYEQYF. The CDR3 DNA sequence: TGTGCCAGCAGCTTGGCTGGGACTGCCACCTACGAGCAGTACTTC.

The chain links TRBV4-2 to TRBJ2-7; TRBD1 agrees at 7 bases. The junction had 7 bases not matched to a gene; V was cut back by 0 bases and J by 2 bases. This CDR3 has 16 amino acids. The germline V gene encodes CDR1 LGHNA and CDR2 YNFKEQ. CDR3 nucleotide sequence: TGTGCCAGCAGCCAAGAGCCCTTCCAGGGGGCCTACGAGCAGTACTTC. Translating gives CASSQEPFQGAYEQYF.

The V and J genes are TRBV9 and TRBJ2-1; 9 bases fit TRBD2. The V and J ends lost 0 bases and 10 bases, in that order; junction bases with no gene match: 11. Germline V lookup: CDR1 SGDLS, CDR2 YYNGEE. CDR3 length: 16 amino acids. Here the CDR3 reads CASSVVGRGGRGEQFF. The DNA for the CDR3 is TGTGCCAGCAGCGTAGTGGGGCGGGGGGGGAGGGGGGAGCAGTTCTTC. Supplemented by reference TRBV9 and TRBJ2-1, the full variable domain reads DSGVTQTPKHLITATGQRVTLRCSPRSGDLSVYWYQQSLDQGLQFLIQYYNGEERAKGNILERFSAQQFPDLHSELNLSSLELGDSALYFCASSVVGRGGRGEQFFGPGTRLTVL.

Only a few counts were recorded for this clone. V is TRBV4-3 and J is TRBJ2-7; 9 positions agree with TRBD1. In germline, CDR1 is LGHNA, CDR2 YSLEER. V lost 4 bases and J lost 1; bases outside the gene matches: 5. The CDR3 is made up of 15 amino acids. CDR3 region: CASSPGTGKSYEQYF. Here the CDR3 DNA reads TGCGCCAGCAGCCCAGGGACAGGGAAGTCCTACGAGCAGTACTTC.

The chain links TRBV5-8 to TRBJ2-3, with D possibly TRBD1 on 6 matching bases. Germline V lookup: CDR1 SGHTS, CDR2 YDEGEE. The CDR3 loop spans 16 amino acids. Deletions cut 2 bases from V and 3 bases from J, with 16 bases between. CDR3 sequence reads: CASSFEGRGKTDTQYF. The CDR3 DNA sequence: TGTGCCAGCAGCTTTGAGGGCAGGGGAAAAACAGATACGCAGTATTTT.

The rearrangement links TRBV27 to TRBJ2-7; 9 bases agree with TRBD1. The CDR3 is 12 residues long. In germline, CDR1 is MNHEY, CDR2 SMNVEV (reference sequence). V gave up 8 bases and J gave up 2 bases; unmatched junction bases: 1. This CDR3 reads CASRQGAYEQYF. In DNA, the CDR3 is TGTGCCAGCCGACAGGGGGCCTACGAGCAGTACTTC.

The J gene is TRBJ2-5, the V gene TRBV2; TRBD1 agrees at 7 bases. Per the germline V gene, CDR1 is SNHLY and CDR2 is FYNNEI. The CDR3 contains 11 residues. CDR3 in DNA: TGTGCTGAGGACAGGCTGAAGACCCAGTACTTC. It encodes CAEDRLKTQYF.

The chain uses TRBV5-1 and TRBJ2-5; D is uncertain. Germline assignment: CDR1 SGHRS and CDR2 YFSETQ. Between the trimmed V and J ends, which lost 3 bases and 1 base, there was a span of 7 bases. The CDR3 has 13 residues. DNA for the CDR3: TGCGCCAGCAGCTCGTGGCTCCAAGAGACCCAGTACTTC. This sequence encodes CASSSWLQETQYF.